One and the same sample provided the 14 T cell receptor beta chains below, sequenced in a study of CD8+ T cells in alopecia areata. Sequencing used cDNA as its template, made by extracting RNA and reverse transcribing it. The method was immunoSEQ multiplex PCR; TCRdb's version includes in-frame clones alone and lacks a portion of them. Here the sample spans 40,000 to 45,000 clones, about nine tenths being singletons. Treatment in this sample: oral pan-JAK inhibitor, 5-10 mg twice daily. Material: CD8+ T cells sorted from blood, obtained at week 24, from a patient treated with tofacitinib. These receptors were obtained from a human donor with alopecia areata.

The chain joins TRBV4-1 to TRBJ2-7, with D maybe TRBD2 (7 bases). Per germline, CDR1 MGHRA and CDR2 YSYEKL. The CDR3 loop spans 16 amino acids. The V end lost 0 bases, the J end lost 3 bases, and 15 bases lay between the germline ends. CDR3 bases: TGCGCCAGCAGCCAAGAACGGGGGGCGAGGATCTACGAGCAGTACTTC. It is translated as CASSQERGARIYEQYF.

Worth noting for this clone: This CDR3 is also generated by other DNA sequences in the sample. The chain links TRBV27 to TRBJ2-7, with 7 bases lining up with TRBD2. Per the germline V gene, CDR1 is MNHEY and CDR2 is SMNVEV (reference sequence). This CDR3 has 12 amino acids. V was pared by 0 bases and J by 7 bases, with 0 bases of the junction left unmatched. This chain's CDR3 is CASSLSGGEQYF. CDR3 bases: TGTGCCAGCAGTTTATCGGGGGGGGAGCAGTACTTC.

V and J are TRBV30 and TRBJ2-2, with D uncertain. The germline V and J ends were trimmed by 1 base and 6 bases, with 6 bases remaining between them. CDR1 is GTSNPN and CDR2 is SVGIG in the germline V gene (reference sequence). The CDR3 totals 12 residues. Here the CDR3 reads CAWSEIAGELFF. Here the CDR3 DNA reads TGTGCCTGGAGTGAAATAGCCGGGGAGCTGTTTTTT.

The chain uses TRBV7-9 and TRBJ2-2; no firm D call. The CDR3 has 13 residues. Germline assignment: CDR1 SEHNR and CDR2 FQNEAQ (reference sequence). Trimming shortened V by 5 bases and J by 1 base, and 5 bases separated the two germline ends. The chain's CDR3 is CASSQENTGELFF. In DNA form, the CDR3 reads TGTGCCAGCAGCCAGGAGAACACCGGGGAGCTGTTTTTT.

V gene TRBV28 combines with J gene TRBJ2-1, with 9 bases lining up with TRBD1. In germline, CDR1 is MDHEN, CDR2 SYDVKM. The junction had 19 bases not matched to a gene; V was cut back by 5 bases and J by 5 bases. The CDR3 extends over 19 amino acids. The CDR3 loop is CASSVDPFNDRGNNNEQFF. As DNA, the CDR3 is TGTGCCAGCAGTGTAGACCCATTTAATGACAGGGGGAATAACAATGAGCAGTTCTTC. The variable domain in full, with the rest retrieved from reference TRBV28 and TRBJ2-1, is DVKVTQSSRYLVKRTGEKVFLECVQDMDHENMFWYRQDPGLGLRLIYFSYDVKMKEKGDIPEGYSVSREKKERFSLILESASTNQTSMYLCASSVDPFNDRGNNNEQFFGPGTRLTVL.

The rearrangement uses TRBV27 and TRBJ2-1, with D uncertain. The length of the CDR3 is 16 residues. Trimming cost V 4 bases and J 1 base, with 14 bases left between them. CDR1 is MNHEY, CDR2 SMNVEV, per germline (reference sequence). CDR3 loop: CASSSLGTISYNEQFF. The CDR3 DNA reads TGTGCCAGCAGTTCCCTGGGCACCATATCCTACAATGAGCAGTTCTTC.

The rearrangement uses TRBV4-2 and TRBJ1-2; 7 bases map to TRBD1. In germline, CDR1 is LGHNA, CDR2 YNFKEQ. This CDR3 has 16 amino acids. The J segment lost 8 bases and the V segment lost 0 bases, leaving 12 bases of the junction unmatched. The CDR3 DNA reads TGTGCCAGCAGCCAAGATCCGAGACAGGGTGGACGAGGCTACACCTTC. This gives the protein CASSQDPRQGGRGYTF.

This chain joins TRBV28 and TRBJ2-2; D ambiguous. The length of the CDR3 is 11 residues. V shed 3 bases and J shed 7 bases, with 3 bases lying between them. Per germline, CDR1 MDHEN and CDR2 SYDVKM. The CDR3 spells CASSFGGELFF. DNA for the CDR3: TGTGCCAGCAGTTTCGGCGGGGAGCTGTTTTTT.

This clone is a singleton in its sample. V gene TRBV7-2 combines with J gene TRBJ2-3; D is perhaps TRBD2 (7 bases). V was shortened by 3 bases and J by 2 bases, with 15 bases between the two germline ends. The CDR3 length is 16 residues. The V gene's germline CDR1 is SGHTA and CDR2 FQGNSA. The CDR3 bases are TGTGCCAGCAGCTTGGGGCTGCGGGGGCCCACAGATACGCAGTATTTT. It translates to CASSLGLRGPTDTQYF.

The CDR3 bases are TGCAGCGTTAGGACAGGGGACTACGAGCAGTACTTC. It encodes CSVRTGDYEQYF. V usage is TRBV29-1 and J usage is TRBJ2-5, with 9 bases lining up with TRBD1. The J call may be incorrect, as the DNA end agrees better with TRBJ2-7. The germline CDR1 and CDR2 sequences are SQVTM and ANQGSEA. The CDR3 has 12 residues.

This clone was seen a handful of times. The rearrangement links TRBV29-1 to TRBJ2-3; 7 bases fit TRBD1. The CDR3 is 16 amino acids. V gave up 3 bases and J gave up 0 bases; unmatched junction bases: 9. Germline assignment: CDR1 SQVTM and CDR2 ANQGSEA. CDR3 region: CSVDPRQGSSTDTQYF. Written as DNA, the CDR3 is TGCAGCGTTGACCCCCGACAGGGATCTAGCACAGATACGCAGTATTTT.

J is TRBJ2-7 and V is TRBV18; D not certain. Between the trimmed V and J ends, which lost 4 bases and 7 bases, there was a span of 11 bases. Germline V lookup: CDR1 KGHSH, CDR2 LQKENI. This CDR3 has 12 residues. CDR3 residues: CASSLEDGEQYF. The CDR3 DNA sequence: TGTGCCAGCTCACTCGAGGACGGTGAGCAGTACTTC.

This chain joins TRBV27 and TRBJ2-3; D may be TRBD1 (6 bases). Trimming took off 0 bases at V and 3 bases at J, with 13 bases between the two ends. The V gene's germline CDR1 is MNHEY and CDR2 SMNVEV (reference sequence). This CDR3 comprises 16 residues. The CDR3 here is CASSLSVGQTTDTQYF. The CDR3, as DNA: TGTGCCAGCAGTTTATCGGTTGGACAGACTACAGATACGCAGTATTTT.

The chain carries TRBV6-5 and TRBJ2-7, with no clear D. CDR1 is MNHEY, CDR2 SVGAGI, per germline. This CDR3 has 13 amino acids. Trimming pared 0 bases from V and 0 bases from J, leaving 3 bases between. This CDR3 is CASSYSSSYEQYF. For the CDR3, the DNA is TGTGCCAGCAGTTACTCGAGCTCCTACGAGCAGTACTTC.